This T cell receptor (beta chain) comes out of a study of read filtering for tumor transcriptome and immune sequencing. About the study: Patients were about 17 male and around 13 female, mean age around 70 years, range roughly 47 to 85. TCR-mapped reads were about 4.05 to 11 million with IR-seq versus roughly 80 to 1273 with RNA-seq.

Molecular barcoded adaptors covering alpha/delta and beta/gamma chains were used on around 370 ng RNA. TCRdb independently ran MiXCR on the reads; one entry per CDR3 protein. The sample carries over 25,000 distinct CDR3 sequences, around an eighth recorded once. Findings of the study overall: IR-seq and RNA-seq agreed better without single-read clonotypes.

Comment on this clonotype: The antigen is undetermined. The junction differs from germline at one of its ends, possibly a read error.

The sequencing input was a population of CD138-negative cells sorted from bone marrow. This sequence originates from a donor aged 40 or older with multiple myeloma.

The chain's CDR3 is CAWSSFEGFEQHF. DNA for the CDR3: TGTGCCTGGAGTAGTTTCGAGGGTTTCGAACAGCACTTC. V usage is TRBV30 and J usage is TRBJ2-7, with D possibly being TRBD2 (5 bases). The CDR3 totals 13 residues. Germline V CDR1 and CDR2: GTSNPN, SVGIG (reference sequence).